This is a list of T cell receptor beta chains from one sample in a study of blood T cells in healthy people across ages. TCRdb processed the 5' RACE reads anew with MiXCR; each CDR3 protein has one entry. The sample consists of about 650,000 distinct CDR3 sequences, about 32% of them appearing once. The source material was blood. The source is a woman older than 75 in good health. CDR3s include the opening cysteine and the closing phenylalanine or tryptophan. The D gene is left open where the match is weak. Some rows have no size entry. The others give once, few or many, or a class for an expanded clone.

j_gene	abundance	d_gene	v_gene	CDR3aa	CDR3nt
TRBJ1-2	.	TRBD1	TRBV10-2	CASSKGQAQTYGYTF	TGCGCCAGCTCGAAAGGACAGGCCCAAACCTATGGCTACACCTTC
TRBJ1-2	many	.	TRBV7-9	CASSFNREGYTF	TGTGCCAGCAGCTTTAACAGGGAAGGCTACACCTTC
TRBJ2-3	many	TRBD1	TRBV5-1	CASSSLTGGADTQYF	TGCGCCAGCAGCTCGCTAACAGGGGGCGCAGATACGCAGTATTTT
TRBJ1-2	many	TRBD1	TRBV30	CAWSVNRGRPNYGYTF	TGTGCCTGGAGTGTGAACAGGGGGCGGCCTAACTATGGCTACACCTTC
TRBJ2-3	few	TRBD2	TRBV20-1	CSARGLAGGDAQYF	TGCAGTGCTAGAGGTCTAGCGGGGGGGGATGCGCAGTATTTT
TRBJ1-1	few	.	TRBV6-6	CASSIGMRTEAFF	TGTGCCAGCTCAATAGGGATGCGCACTGAAGCTTTCTTT
TRBJ1-5	.	TRBD1	TRBV30	CAWSQGGGNQPQHF	TGTGCCTGGAGTCAAGGGGGCGGCAATCAGCCCCAGCATTTT
TRBJ1-1	.	.	TRBV5-1	CASSPPGVGVTEAFF	TGCGCCAGCAGCCCCCCGGGGGTTGGAGTAACTGAAGCTTTCTTT
TRBJ2-7	.	.	TRBV19	CASSIEFAAAEQYF	TGTGCCAGTAGTATAGAATTCGCGGCAGCCGAGCAGTACTTC
TRBJ2-3	.	TRBD2	TRBV20-1	CSAGSGGASDTQYF	TGCAGTGCTGGGAGCGGGGGGGCATCAGATACGCAGTATTTT
TRBJ2-3	few	.	TRBV13	CASTLSLDKADTQYF	TGTGCCAGCACACTTAGTCTGGACAAGGCGGATACGCAGTATTTT
TRBJ2-3	.	.	TRBV12-3/TRBV12-4	CASRPARGGGDTQYF	TGTGCCAGCAGGCCCGCGAGAGGCGGAGGAGATACGCAGTATTTT
TRBJ1-1	few	.	TRBV27	CASGPVKIEAFF	TGTGCCAGCGGTCCGGTCAAGATCGAAGCTTTCTTT
TRBJ2-3	.	.	TRBV20-1	CSASAGSSSSTDTQYF	TGCAGTGCTAGCGCGGGGAGTTCGTCGAGCACAGATACGCAGTATTTT
TRBJ2-1	many	TRBD1	TRBV20-1	CSAKIQGANEQFF	TGCAGTGCTAAGATACAGGGGGCGAATGAGCAGTTCTTC
TRBJ2-3	many	TRBD2	TRBV28	CASSQILAGGPGTDTQYF	TGTGCCAGCAGCCAAATTCTAGCGGGGGGGCCCGGGACAGATACGCAGTATTTT
TRBJ2-1	many	.	TRBV6-6	CASSYAPGRGNEQFF	TGTGCCAGCAGTTACGCCCCTGGACGGGGGAATGAGCAGTTCTTC
TRBJ2-5	many	.	TRBV5-1	CASSLRGRQETQYF	TGCGCCAGCAGCTTACGGGGGCGACAAGAGACCCAGTACTTC
TRBJ2-1	few	TRBD2	TRBV7-3	CASSLNRYTSGGIPHNEQFF	TGTGCCAGCAGCTTAAACAGGTACACTAGCGGGGGGATTCCCCACAATGAGCAGTTCTTC
TRBJ2-7	many	TRBD2	TRBV4-1	CASSQDRKAGGTYEQYF	TGCGCCAGCAGCCAAGATCGAAAAGCGGGGGGGACCTACGAGCAGTACTTC
TRBJ2-1	many	TRBD2	TRBV5-6	CASSLELAGLNEQFF	TGTGCCAGCAGCTTGGAACTAGCGGGGCTGAATGAGCAGTTCTTC
TRBJ1-5	many	TRBD1	TRBV9	CASSTGQDNQPQHF	TGTGCCAGCAGCACGGGACAGGATAATCAGCCCCAGCATTTT
TRBJ2-4	.	.	TRBV6-6	CASTYEIRGVRVEQYF	TGTGCCAGCACCTATGAAATCAGGGGGGTTCGAGTGGAGCAGTACTTC
TRBJ1-2	many	TRBD1	TRBV7-9	CASSFTGERGYTF	TGTGCCAGCAGCTTTACAGGGGAGCGTGGCTACACCTTC
TRBJ2-1	few	TRBD2	TRBV5-4	CASSPGLERGGREQFF	TGTGCCAGCAGCCCTGGTCTCGAGCGGGGGGGCCGTGAGCAGTTCTTC
TRBJ2-1	many	.	TRBV5-1	CASSFPIGVLNEQFF	TGCGCCAGCAGCTTCCCAATCGGGGTCCTCAATGAGCAGTTCTTC
TRBJ2-1	many	TRBD1	TRBV11-2	CASSLVTRDRIIYNEQFF	TGTGCCAGCAGCTTAGTAACCCGGGACAGGATTATATACAATGAGCAGTTCTTC
TRBJ2-1	.	.	TRBV5-1	CASSLDGSGFGFF	TGCGCCAGCAGCTTGGATGGTAGTGGGTTCGGGTTCTTC
TRBJ2-3	.	TRBD1	TRBV12-3/TRBV12-4	CASSSGQKGDMEYF	TGTGCCAGCAGTTCGGGACAGAAAGGGGATATGGAGTATTTT